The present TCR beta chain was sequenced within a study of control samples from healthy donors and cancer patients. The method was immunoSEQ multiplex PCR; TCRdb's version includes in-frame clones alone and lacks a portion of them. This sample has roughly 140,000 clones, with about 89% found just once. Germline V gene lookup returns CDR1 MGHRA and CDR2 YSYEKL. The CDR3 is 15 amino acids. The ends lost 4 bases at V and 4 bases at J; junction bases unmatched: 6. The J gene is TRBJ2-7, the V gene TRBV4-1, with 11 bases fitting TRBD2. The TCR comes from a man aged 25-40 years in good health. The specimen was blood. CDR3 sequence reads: CASSLTGTSGYEQYF. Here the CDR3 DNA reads TGCGCCAGCAGCCTTACCGGGACTAGCGGATACGAGCAGTACTTC.